The present T cell receptor beta chain was sequenced within a study of blood T cell repertoires in COVID-19. Enrollees, about 18 to 89 years old, lived in approximately 24 US areas. Clinical histories supplied by participants themselves formed the basis of cohort assignment. This CDR3 spans 12 amino acids. The V gene's germline CDR1 is SGDLS and CDR2 YYNGEE. Trimming shortened V by 2 bases and J by 2 bases, and 2 bases separated the two germline ends. In the source study's methods: Reference gene primer amplification in the assay estimated nucleated cell counts. Only in-frame clones appear in the TCRdb table, and some are missing; sequencing was by immunoSEQ multiplex PCR. V and J calls plus clone size are reproduced from that table; the DNA served to infer D and trimming. Altogether a few hundred thousand clones are present, about 86% being singletons, with the ten largest covering approximately 4.2%.

J is TRBJ1-3 and V is TRBV9; the D is unclear. Sequencing input: PBMCs or T cells enriched from blood (not recorded which). The TCR comes from a woman aged 40 to 50 with acute COVID-19. CDR3: CASSVTGNTIYF. The CDR3 DNA follows: TGTGCCAGCAGCGTTACTGGAAACACCATATATTTT.